These 14 T cell receptor beta chains share one sample of origin, sequenced in a study of cytomegalovirus exposure and HLA in healthy donors (dated by TCRdb to 2015 to 2018). Library preparation employed the immunoSEQ multiplex PCR assay. A mixture of 60 forward primers for TCR Vbeta segments and 13 reverse primers for TCR Jbeta segments was used in the multiplex PCR. TCRdb obtained this table from immuneACCESS and retained in-frame rearrangements with V and J assigned. These tables miss some clones; where compared with another copy, unresolved V genes account for less than half of the shortfall, and the remainder is unexplained. Present in this sample are about 68,000 clones, 80% to 90% of which were seen just once. Together, the top ten hold around 7% of the sample. Sequencing input: PBMCs. All receptors derive from a human donor in good health.

The chain recombines TRBV5-4 with TRBJ2-7, with D possibly being TRBD1 (5 bases). Germline V gives CDR1 SGHNT, CDR2 YYREEE (reference sequence). The V gene lost 5 bases and the J gene lost 1 base, with 13 bases spanning the gap. The length of the CDR3 is 14 residues. In DNA, the CDR3 is TGTGCCAGCAGGACCGACAGAGAATCCTACGAGCAGTACTTC. Translated, it gives CASRTDRESYEQYF.

This clone was detected only once. The chain has TRBV7-3 and TRBJ1-2; 8 nucleotides match TRBD1. From germline, CDR1 is SGHTA and CDR2 FQGTGA. This CDR3 has 14 residues. Trimming took 4 bases from V and 5 from J; bases not matched to a gene: 6. The CDR3 region is CASSSARGPYGYTF. For the CDR3, the DNA is TGTGCCAGCAGCTCGGCCAGGGGGCCTTATGGCTACACCTTC.

V is TRBV7-2 and J is TRBJ2-7, with a possible D match to TRBD2 (5 bases). This CDR3 region has 16 residues. V lost 1 base to trimming and J lost 1 base, with 14 bases between them. Germline values: CDR1 SGHTA, CDR2 FQGNSA. CDR3 protein: CASSLVAGVRSYEQYF. CDR3 DNA sequence: TGTGCCAGCAGCTTAGTGGCGGGTGTGAGGTCCTACGAGCAGTACTTC.

This clone was detected once. The V and J genes are TRBV29-1 and TRBJ1-3, with TRBD1 matching 7 bases. The J segment lost 4 bases and the V segment lost 1 base, leaving 7 bases of the junction unmatched. Germline V gene data show CDR1 as SQVTM and CDR2 as ANQGSEA. The CDR3 contains 15 residues. CDR3 DNA sequence: TGCAGCGTTGAAGCCAACAGGGGACCCGGAAACACCATATATTTT. It yields the protein CSVEANRGPGNTIYF.

The chain is built from TRBV9 and TRBJ2-2, with 9 bases fitting TRBD1. This CDR3 comprises 16 residues. CDR1 SGDLS and CDR2 YYNGEE come from the germline V gene. The J segment lost 6 bases and the V segment lost 3 bases, leaving 9 bases of the junction unmatched. The CDR3 nucleotides are TGTGCCAGCAGCGCACTCCGGGACAGGGTATCCGGGGAGCTGTTTTTT. As protein: CASSALRDRVSGELFF. Using reference TRBV9 and TRBJ2-2 for the parts outside the CDR3, the full variable domain is DSGVTQTPKHLITATGQRVTLRCSPRSGDLSVYWYQQSLDQGLQFLIQYYNGEERAKGNILERFSAQQFPDLHSELNLSSLELGDSALYFCASSALRDRVSGELFFGEGSRLTVL.

The chain combines TRBV7-9 with TRBJ1-5; the D gene is possibly TRBD1 (6 bases). CDR1 SEHNR and CDR2 FQNEAQ come from the germline V gene (reference sequence). Trimming shortened V by 0 bases and J by 1 base, and 7 bases separated the two germline ends. This CDR3 contains 15 residues. The CDR3 DNA is TGTGCCAGCAGCTTAGCGACAGGCAGCAATCAGCCCCAGCATTTT. It translates to CASSLATGSNQPQHF.

This chain uses TRBV2 with TRBJ2-5; TRBD2 agrees at 16 bases. With 6 bases clipped from V and 5 bases from J, the junction kept 9 bases outside the gene matches. Germline V gene data show CDR1 as SNHLY and CDR2 as FYNNEI. The CDR3 totals 17 residues. The CDR3 is CASSPGLAGGPWETQYF. CDR3 in DNA: TGTGCCAGCAGCCCGGGACTAGCGGGGGGGCCGTGGGAGACCCAGTACTTC.

The chain employs TRBV4-1 and TRBJ1-2; D is ambiguous. The CDR3 has 19 residues. V shed 4 bases and J shed 8 bases, with 32 bases lying between them. Germline V lookup: CDR1 MGHRA, CDR2 YSYEKL. CDR3 region: CASSRPIEGLEGRQTGYTF. The CDR3 DNA is TGCGCCAGCAGCCGACCCATTGAGGGCCTAGAGGGCAGGCAAACGGGCTACACCTTC.

The CDR3 is CSVTWTGTGNQPQHF. CDR3 bases: TGCAGCGTTACCTGGACAGGGACGGGCAATCAGCCCCAGCATTTT. The chain couples TRBV29-1 to TRBJ1-5, with TRBD1 identical over 8 bases. The V and J ends lost 5 bases and 2 bases, in that order; junction bases with no gene match: 8. This CDR3 region has 15 residues. Germline V gene data show CDR1 as SQVTM and CDR2 as ANQGSEA.

This chain's CDR3 is CASSRFASNQPQHF. The CDR3 DNA is TGTGCCAGCAGCCGATTTGCGAGCAATCAGCCCCAGCATTTT. The chain is built from TRBV13 and TRBJ1-5; D call uncertain. V dropped 5 bases and J dropped 1 base, with 9 bases sitting between them. CDR3 length: 14 residues. Germline V gene lookup returns CDR1 PRHDT and CDR2 FYEKMQ (reference sequence).

This clone was observed a handful of times. The J gene is TRBJ1-3, the V gene TRBV7-3; the D is unclear. Germline lookup yields CDR1 SGHTA and CDR2 FQGTGA. Trimming took off 1 base at V and 2 bases at J, with 12 bases between the two ends. The CDR3 sequence is 16 residues long. CDR3 amino acids: CASSLMSSGTGNTIYF. CDR3 bases: TGTGCCAGCAGCTTAATGTCGTCGGGAACTGGAAACACCATATATTTT.

This sequence joins TRBV2 and TRBJ1-5, with D maybe TRBD1 (5 bases). From germline, CDR1 is SNHLY and CDR2 FYNNEI. Trimming removed 2 bases at V and 7 bases at J, with 15 bases between. The CDR3 sequence is 15 residues long. For the CDR3, the DNA is TGTGCCAGCAGTGAATCGGGGGGGAGCGGGCAGCCCCAGCATTTT. It encodes CASSESGGSGQPQHF.

This chain joins TRBV28 and TRBJ1-2, with D maybe TRBD1 (5 bases). The CDR3 totals 15 residues. V was shortened by 6 bases and J by 2 bases, with 16 bases between the two germline ends. Germline loops: CDR1 MDHEN, CDR2 SYDVKM. The CDR3 loop reads CASRSQQVRNYGYTF. In nucleotides, the CDR3 is TGTGCCAGCAGGTCTCAACAGGTCCGGAACTATGGCTACACCTTC.

This chain joins TRBV18 and TRBJ2-1, with no clear D. V was trimmed by 1 base and J by 4 bases, leaving 5 bases between them. This CDR3 has 13 amino acids. CDR1 KGHSH and CDR2 LQKENI come from the germline V gene. The CDR3 nucleotides read TGTGCCAGCTCACCACGCGATTACAATGAGCAGTTCTTC. Amino acids: CASSPRDYNEQFF.